This TCR beta chain was identified during a study of blood T cell repertoires in COVID-19. On the study more broadly: From T cells, B-cell-depleted T cells, or PBMCs came the material, which was cDNA or gDNA.

Original methodology: Amplified reference gene primers provided the basis for estimating nucleated cell counts. Assay: immunoSEQ multiplex PCR; the TCRdb copy retains only in-frame clones and omits some. That table gives V, J and clone size, and the DNA gave D and trimming. The sample holds 200,000 to 250,000 clones, approximately 86% seen once. The CDR3 runs to 14 residues. Germline CDR1 reads LNHNV; CDR2 reads YYDKDF (reference sequence). V lost 7 bases to trimming and J lost 6 bases; unmatched junction nucleotides: 5. This clonotype was sampled from a woman older than 75 with acute or convalescent COVID-19. The chain links TRBV15 to TRBJ1-3; 11 nucleotides align to TRBD1. Sequenced input: peripheral blood. CDR3 residues: CATTVDRGQNTIYF. The CDR3 DNA sequence: TGTGCCACCACCGTGGACAGGGGGCAAAACACCATATATTTT.